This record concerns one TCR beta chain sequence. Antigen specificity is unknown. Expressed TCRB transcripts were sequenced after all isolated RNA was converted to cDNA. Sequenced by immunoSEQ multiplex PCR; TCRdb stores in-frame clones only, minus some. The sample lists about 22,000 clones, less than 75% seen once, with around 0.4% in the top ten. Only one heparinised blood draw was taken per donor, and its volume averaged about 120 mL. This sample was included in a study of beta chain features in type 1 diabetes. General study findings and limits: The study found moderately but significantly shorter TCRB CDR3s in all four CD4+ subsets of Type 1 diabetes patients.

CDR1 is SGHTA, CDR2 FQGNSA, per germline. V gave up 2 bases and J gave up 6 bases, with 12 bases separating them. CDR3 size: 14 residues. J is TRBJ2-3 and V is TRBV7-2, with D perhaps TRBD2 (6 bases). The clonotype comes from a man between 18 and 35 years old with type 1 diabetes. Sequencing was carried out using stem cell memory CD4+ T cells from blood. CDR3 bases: TGTGCCAGCAGCTTATTCAGCGGGCGGGATACGCAGTATTTT. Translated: CASSLFSGRDTQYF.